This T cell receptor (beta chain) was captured by sequencing in a study of T cells after yellow fever vaccination. General study results and limits: By day 5 rather than day 15, the secondary response had peaked, though it was weaker. Reappearing after the booster were most of the clones from primary vaccination (around 96% CD4, 88% CD8). Abundant clonotypes from the bulk population could contaminate FACS-sorted repertoires.

Trimming removed 0 bases at V and 6 bases at J, with 8 bases between. Germline CDR1 is SGHTA and CDR2 is FQGNSA. CDR3 length equals 14 residues. From the 5' RACE reads, TCRdb called clonotypes with MiXCR, one entry per CDR3 protein. The repertoire includes hundreds of thousands of distinct CDR3 sequences, about 8.3% of them detected once, and 17% sits in the top ten. This clonotype was seen ten or more times. Its antigen is unknown. This clonotype was sampled from a man aged 18 to 35 who received the YFV17D yellow fever vaccine. Source: PBMCs, taken roughly 46 days after the first yellow fever vaccination. This chain links TRBV7-2 with TRBJ2-2; D gene uncertain. For the CDR3, the DNA is TGTGCCAGCAGCTTAGCCCTGCGATCCGGGGAGCTGTTTTTT. Amino acids: CASSLALRSGELFF. Full variable domain (rest looked up from reference TRBV7-2 and TRBJ2-2): GAGVSQSPSNKVTEKGKDVELRCDPISGHTALYWYRQSLGQGLEFLIYFQGNSAPDKSGLPSDRFSAERTGGSVSTLTIQRTQQEDSAVYLCASSLALRSGELFFGEGSRLTVL.